This T cell receptor beta chain came from a study of T cells in localized non-small cell lung cancer. Findings of the study overall: The appearance of a median roughly 61 of the top 100 tumor clones was seen in adjacent lung.

In its sample, this clone was seen a few times. Its antigen is unknown. CDR1 and CDR2 from the germline V gene are MDHEN and SYDVKM. The trim removed 8 bases at V and 8 bases at J, leaving 14 bases unmatched. CDR3 length: 14 amino acids. TCRdb keeps only in-frame clones here, not all; method: immunoSEQ multiplex PCR. The sample contains around 2,500 clones, approximately 20% of which appear only once. The receptor's source is a male donor at least 60 years old with stage I squamous cell lung carcinoma. Sequenced here: normal lung tissue next to the tumor, sampled before any cancer treatment. The genes are TRBV28 and TRBJ1-2, with TRBD1 matching 7 bases. CDR3 DNA sequence: TGTGCCAGCCTACCTAGCGGGACAGTCTGGGGCTACACCTTC. This sequence encodes CASLPSGTVWGYTF.